This T cell receptor beta chain stems from a study of T-cell reconstitution after alpha-beta-depleted transplantation in children. During its preparation, the TCRbeta library received unique molecular identifiers. TCRdb fed the PCR reads into MiXCR, producing one record per CDR3 protein. In the table there are around 72,000 distinct CDR3 sequences, 4.9% of which are singletons. Overall study findings and caveats: The authors attributed T-cell counts and diversity one year after transplant mostly to newly produced T cells. Diversity of TCRbeta at day 60 was high in some patients, arising from surviving recipient T cells and thymic progenitors.

The sample holds a few counts of this clonotype. Its antigen is undetermined. Trimming shortened V by 4 bases and J by 4 bases, and 8 bases separated the two germline ends. The CDR3 runs 13 residues. Looked up from germline, CDR1 is LGHDT and CDR2 is YNNKEL (reference sequence). This sequence was found in a boy under two years old who had a stem cell transplant for acute myeloid leukemia, so the T cells may come from the graft donor. The rearrangement joins TRBV3-1 to TRBJ1-5; unclear D gene. The sequences come from PBMCs, mostly from graft donor cells, collected 180 days after TCRalphabeta/CD19-depleted stem cell transplant. The chain's CDR3 is CASSRGVNQPQHF. The CDR3 nucleotides are TGTGCCAGCAGCCGGGGTGTTAATCAGCCCCAGCATTTT.